The clone carrying this T cell receptor beta chain showed up just once. Its antigen is unidentified. This sample stems from a study of CD8 T cells in Susac syndrome. The germline gives CDR1 DFQATT, CDR2 SNEGSKA (reference sequence). V lost 4 bases and J 6 bases, leaving 22 bases between the germline ends. CDR3 length: 16 amino acids. Random hexamers primed reverse transcription of about 0.45 to 1 ug RNA. An immunoSEQ multiplex PCR amplified TCR beta CDR3 over 54 Vbeta and 13 Jbeta. From the immunoSEQ multiplex PCR reads, TCRdb called clonotypes with MiXCR, one entry per CDR3 protein. The table has about 200,000 distinct CDR3 sequences, 85% to 95% seen once. Broader study findings: That the number of individuals in its TCR sequencing and HLA analysis was relatively small was acknowledged by the study.

TEMRA cells were FACS-enriched, with CD8+ and CD4+ T cells isolated negatively. The chain carries TRBV20-1 and TRBJ2-1; D is ambiguous. Sequenced sample: CD4+ T cells from PBMCs. The TCR was taken from a human donor in good health. CDR3: CSATRPFSSSGNEQFF. In DNA, the CDR3 is TGCAGTGCTACCAGACCCTTTTCTAGTTCTGGCAATGAGCAGTTCTTC.